The 3 T cell receptor beta chains below come from one sample, sequenced in a study of shared clonotypes between healthy human individuals. CD45RO-negative CD8 cells positively selected for CCR7 made up the naive population, which excluded terminally differentiated effector memory CD45RA+ cells. Profiling relied on immunoSEQ multiplex PCR, and the TCRdb table lists in-frame clones only, not all of them. This sample yields around 2.1 million clones, of which 85% to 95% are seen a single time; more than 1.5% belongs to the top ten. The sequenced material came from naive CD8+ T cells from PBMCs. These receptor sequences come from a man between 18 and 29 years old in good health. Some clones in this sample may be carry-over from other donors' samples.

V is TRBV2 and J is TRBJ1-3; the D is unclear. CDR3 length equals 15 residues. Looked up from germline, CDR1 is SNHLY and CDR2 is FYNNEI. Trimming cost V 2 bases and J 0 bases, with 8 bases left between them. The CDR3, as DNA: TGTGCCAGCAGTGAACACGTGAGCTCTGGAAACACCATATATTTT. It is translated as CASSEHVSSGNTIYF.

V usage is TRBV29-1 and J usage is TRBJ2-3; 7 positions agree with TRBD2. Trimming removed 5 bases from V and 2 bases from J; junction bases left unmatched: 7. The CDR3 is 14 residues long. Germline-derived CDR1 and CDR2 are SQVTM and ANQGSEA. CDR3 nucleotides: TGCAGCGTTCCGCGGGAGAGGGACACAGATACGCAGTATTTT. This translates into CSVPRERDTDTQYF.

The CDR3 spells CASAPGQGSYNEQFF. In DNA form, the CDR3 reads TGTGCCAGCGCTCCGGGACAGGGATCCTACAATGAGCAGTTCTTC. This chain uses TRBV2 with TRBJ2-1, with 9 bases that match TRBD1. Per germline, CDR1 SNHLY and CDR2 FYNNEI. V trimming: 8 bases; J trimming: 1 base; junction bases outside the gene matches: 6. CDR3 size: 15 residues.